This T cell receptor beta chain is drawn from a study of blood T cell repertoires in COVID-19. TCRdb's table, derived via immunoSEQ multiplex PCR, lists solely in-frame clones and lacks some. The top ten clones hold 44% of a sample with some 82,000 clones, around 86% of them seen once. Germline loops: CDR1 MNHEY, CDR2 SVGAGI. J gave up 2 bases and V 2 bases, and 3 bases lay outside the gene matches. The CDR3 spans 15 residues. This sequence originates from a man at least 80 years old with acute or convalescent COVID-19. The J gene is TRBJ1-1, the V gene TRBV6-5, with 9 bases fitting TRBD1. Material: peripheral blood. The CDR3 loop reads CASSYRQGVNTEAFF. DNA for the CDR3: TGTGCCAGCAGTTACCGACAGGGGGTTAACACTGAAGCTTTCTTT.